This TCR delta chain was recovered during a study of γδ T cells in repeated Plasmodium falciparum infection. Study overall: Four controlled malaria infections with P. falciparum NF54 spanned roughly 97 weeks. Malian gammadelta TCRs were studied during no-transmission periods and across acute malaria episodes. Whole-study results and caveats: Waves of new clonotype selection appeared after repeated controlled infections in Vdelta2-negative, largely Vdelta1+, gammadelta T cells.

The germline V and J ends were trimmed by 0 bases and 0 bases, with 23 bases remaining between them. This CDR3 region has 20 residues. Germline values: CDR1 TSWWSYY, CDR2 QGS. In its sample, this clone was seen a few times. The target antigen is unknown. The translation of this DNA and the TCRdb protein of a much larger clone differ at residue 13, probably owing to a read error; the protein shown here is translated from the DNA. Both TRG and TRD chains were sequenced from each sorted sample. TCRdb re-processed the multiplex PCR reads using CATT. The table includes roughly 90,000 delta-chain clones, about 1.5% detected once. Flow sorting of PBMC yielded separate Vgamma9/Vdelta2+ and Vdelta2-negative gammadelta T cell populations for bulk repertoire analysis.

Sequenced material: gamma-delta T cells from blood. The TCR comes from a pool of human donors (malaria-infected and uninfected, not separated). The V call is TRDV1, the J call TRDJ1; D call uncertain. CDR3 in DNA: TGTGCTCTTGGGGAACTTAGGAGATATCTCAAGCTAGGCTACACCGATAAACTCATCTTT. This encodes CALGELRRYLKLGYTDKLIF.